This TCR beta chain was captured in a study of T cell responses to AZD1222 COVID-19 vaccine (dated by TCRdb to the early 2020s). Background on the whole study: Because spike-specific TCR depth and breadth did not differ between the two schedules, AZD1222 recipients who got a second dose at roughly 4 weeks were pooled with those who got a second dose at roughly 12 weeks. TCR sequencing was performed for approximately 240 trial participants, of whom about 200 were given two doses of AZD1222 and 26 were given two doses of MenACWY control vaccine. Trial participants were enrolled by age into 18-55, 56-69 and 70-plus year subgroups, with roughly 160, 29 and 62 TCR-sequenced participants respectively.

The research as a whole found: Vaccine-associated CD4 TCRs spanned the whole spike protein, with dominant responses in regions 160-218 and 743-854. Participants were mostly white British and included more females than males, and it was suggested by the authors that clonal diversity may have been underestimated. In the small 56-69-year group, the increase in depth fell short of significance, most likely because of low power. After two AZD1222 doses, both the breadth and the depth of spike-specific TCRs were significantly higher than at day 0 and than in MenACWY recipients. Reportedly, almost half of the unique spike-specific TCRs recognized epitopes lying outside the regions that are mutated in the B.1.351 and B.1.1.7 variants. Conclusions about previously exposed vaccinees are limited because only five to seven AZD1222 recipients were SARS-CoV-2 seropositive at baseline. Because no day 14 peak-response samples were available, repertoires were characterized only after the peak T cell response.

With respect to this clone: The clone's antigen remains unknown. No much larger clonotype is one base removed from it; base qualities were not supplied.

The CDR3 regions of human TCRbeta chains were analyzed by immunosequencing. As for the authors' bioinformatics: Repertoire TCRs were matched against a reference library of SARS-CoV-2-specific TCRs generated with the MIRA antigen-specificity platform. Breadth was defined as the fraction of unique TCRs that were SARS-CoV-2-associated. Depth was defined as the fraction of total T cells that were SARS-CoV-2-associated. Using the MIRA data, each spike-specific TCR was mapped to the spike region that the TCR reacts to and placed in a CD4 or CD8 class. Log10-transformed breadth and depth values were compared by one-way ANOVA with Sidak's multiple comparisons tests. Here the immuneACCESS table is served through TCRdb, limited to in-frame sequences with V and J called. Missing clones are a known gap in these copies; in checked studies unresolved V genes cover under half, and the rest lacks a known reason. V and J calls and clone size are copied from that table; D and trimming were computed from the DNA. For this sample the table gives under 200,000 clones, of which about 94% were detected only once. The leading ten clones occupy 7.5% to 9.5% of the sample.

In the germline V gene, CDR1 corresponds to LGHNT and CDR2 to FRNRAP. The V and J ends are trimmed by 5 bases and 0 bases, leaving 8 bases between them. Taken from cysteine to phenylalanine, the CDR3 has 14 residues. This entry keeps only the CDR3 DNA: 42 bases, framed from base 1. The time point label for this specimen denotes: baseline before first vaccination. Samples from vaccinated people were obtained from the UK trials COV001 and COV002, which included a single-blind randomized controlled phase 2/3 trial of AZD1222 (ChAdOx1 nCoV-19) in healthy adults. For TCRbeta chain sequencing, PBMC samples were collected from trial participants at day 0 and at day 28 after the second dose.

The sequencing used peripheral blood, collected on day 0 of AZD1222 vaccination. This TCR derives from an adult in good health. In this chain, TRBV12-5 is recombined with TRBJ1-5; TRBD1 is perhaps the D gene, given 5 matching bases. The CDR3 protein: CASGGGNSNQPQHF. The base sequence is TGTGCTAGTGGTGGGGGAAATAGCAATCAGCCCCAGCATTTT.